The 17 T cell receptor beta chains in this list originate from one sample, sequenced in a study of cytomegalovirus exposure and HLA in healthy donors. With 60 Vbeta and 13 Jbeta primers, the PCR was carried out. Method: immunoSEQ multiplex PCR; TCRdb's copy keeps in-frame clones and lacks some. This table holds about 160,000 clones, roughly 80% found once. The sequenced material came from PBMCs. The receptors derive from a male donor in good health and CMV-seropositive.

The rearrangement links TRBV5-6 to TRBJ2-5; D ambiguous. This CDR3 region has 13 residues. Trimming removed 2 bases at V and 1 base at J, with 6 bases between. CDR1 SGHDT and CDR2 YYEEEE come from the germline V gene. CDR3: CASSLERQETQYF. As DNA, the CDR3 is TGTGCCAGCAGCTTAGAGCGCCAAGAGACCCAGTACTTC.

The chain joins TRBV10-3 to TRBJ1-5, with 9 nucleotides matching TRBD1. Germline CDR1 ENHRY, CDR2 SYGVKD. The length of the CDR3 is 14 residues. The V segment lost 6 bases and the J segment 6 bases; nucleotides outside the gene matches: 6. The CDR3 reads CAISRQGVGQPQHF. The CDR3 DNA sequence: TGTGCCATCAGCCGACAGGGGGTGGGTCAGCCCCAGCATTTT.

The chain uses TRBV7-6 and TRBJ2-3; the match to TRBD2 covers 7 bases. This CDR3 has 14 residues. From germline, CDR1 is SGHVS and CDR2 FNYEAQ. Trimming removed 5 bases from V and 2 bases from J; junction bases left unmatched: 4. The CDR3 protein is CASSQAGFTDTQYF. The CDR3, as DNA: TGTGCCAGCAGCCAAGCGGGATTCACAGATACGCAGTATTTT.

The chain couples TRBV5-1 to TRBJ2-2; 10 bases map to TRBD2. Germline V gives CDR1 SGHRS, CDR2 YFSETQ. The V and J ends lost 0 bases and 7 bases, in that order; junction bases with no gene match: 0. This CDR3 contains 14 residues. The CDR3 is CASSLGLAGGELFF. As DNA, the CDR3 is TGCGCCAGCAGCTTGGGACTAGCGGGCGGGGAGCTGTTTTTT.

The genes are TRBV9 and TRBJ2-7; 9 bases map to TRBD1. The germline V gene has CDR1 SGDLS and CDR2 YYNGEE. J gave up 3 bases and V 5 bases, and 12 bases lay outside the gene matches. The CDR3 totals 16 residues. The CDR3 protein is CASSPFVDRGLYEQYF. In nucleotides, the CDR3 is TGTGCCAGCAGTCCGTTCGTGGACAGGGGCCTCTACGAGCAGTACTTC.

The chain links TRBV5-1 to TRBJ1-1; D gene uncertain. The V and J ends lost 6 bases and 1 base respectively, with 13 bases between them. The CDR3 spans 14 residues. CDR1 and CDR2 from the germline V gene are SGHRS and YFSETQ. The CDR3 DNA is TGCGCCAGCACCCCCGGACTGGGGAACACTGAAGCTTTCTTT. Its translation: CASTPGLGNTEAFF. Filled out from reference TRBV5-1 and TRBJ1-1, the complete variable domain reads KAGVTQTPRYLIKTRGQQVTLSCSPISGHRSVSWYQQTPGQGLQFLFEYFSETQRNKGNFPGRFSGRQFSNSRSEMNVSTLELGDSALYLCASTPGLGNTEAFFGQGTRLTVV.

V gene TRBV6-5 combines with J gene TRBJ1-2; weak D call: TRBD1 (5 bases). The CDR3 contains 12 residues. The germline V and J ends were trimmed by 6 bases and 8 bases, with 13 bases remaining between them. Germline V CDR1 and CDR2: MNHEY, SVGAGI. The CDR3 region has the DNA TGTGCCAGCAGACCTCCGCAGGGAGGCTACACCTTC. It codes for CASRPPQGGYTF.

As DNA, the CDR3 is TGTGCCAGCAGCTCAGACAGGGGACCTGAAGCTTTCTTT. Its protein is CASSSDRGPEAFF. This chain joins TRBV5-5 and TRBJ1-1, with 8 bases fitting TRBD1. V gave up 3 bases and J gave up 6 bases; unmatched junction bases: 4. Germline assignment: CDR1 SGHKS and CDR2 YYEKEE (reference sequence). This CDR3 has 13 amino acids.

Only a few counts were recorded for this clone. The CDR3, as DNA: TGTGCCAGCAGCGGCGACAGAAACTATGGCTACACCTTC. This gives the protein CASSGDRNYGYTF. The chain combines TRBV9 with TRBJ1-2, with a weak D call TRBD1 (5 bases). The germline CDR1 and CDR2 sequences are SGDLS and YYNGEE. V was shortened by 3 bases and J by 2 bases, with 8 bases between the two germline ends. This CDR3 comprises 13 residues.

V usage is TRBV15 and J usage is TRBJ2-1; 10 bases line up with TRBD1. The length of the CDR3 is 15 residues. CDR1 LNHNV and CDR2 YYDKDF come from the germline V gene (reference sequence). J was trimmed by 6 bases and V by 3 bases; bases with no gene match: 5. CDR3 sequence reads: CATSRWDRGVNEQFF. CDR3 bases: TGTGCCACCAGCAGGTGGGACAGGGGAGTCAATGAGCAGTTCTTC.

This chain uses TRBV18 with TRBJ1-5, with 7 bases lining up with TRBD1. Losses at the gene ends were 3 bases for V and 5 bases for J; bases not matched to a gene: 7. Germline V gives CDR1 KGHSH, CDR2 LQKENI. The CDR3 contains 15 residues. Here the CDR3 DNA reads TGTGCCAGCTCACCGACGGGACAGCTTGATCAGCCCCAGCATTTT. As protein: CASSPTGQLDQPQHF.

The chain uses TRBV13 and TRBJ1-1, with 9 bases matching TRBD1. This CDR3 region has 20 residues. The trim removed 1 base at V and 0 bases at J, leaving 15 bases unmatched. Germline V lookup: CDR1 PRHDT, CDR2 FYEKMQ (reference sequence). CDR3 in DNA: TGTGCCAGCAGCTTAGCCTTCGCCTTTACAGGGGGCGGGATGAACACTGAAGCTTTCTTT. Encoded protein: CASSLAFAFTGGGMNTEAFF.

The rearrangement joins TRBV19 to TRBJ1-2; no definite D call. Germline V gene sequence: CDR1 LNHDA, CDR2 SQIVND (reference sequence). Trimming shortened V by 5 bases and J by 4 bases, and 11 bases separated the two germline ends. The CDR3 has 13 residues. CDR3 bases: TGTGCCAGTAGTGGCGGGATCGGCTATGGCTACACCTTC. Amino acids: CASSGGIGYGYTF. Full variable domain (rest looked up from reference TRBV19 and TRBJ1-2): DGGITQSPKYLFRKEGQNVTLSCEQNLNHDAMYWYRQDPGQGLRLIYYSQIVNDFQKGDIAEGYSVSREKKESFPLTVTSAQKNPTAFYLCASSGGIGYGYTFGSGTRLTVV.

The rearrangement uses TRBV30 and TRBJ2-1; maybe TRBD1 (7 bases). V dropped 5 bases and J dropped 0 bases, with 11 bases sitting between them. This CDR3 is 14 amino acids long. The germline CDR1 and CDR2 sequences are GTSNPN and SVGIG (reference sequence). The CDR3 region is CAWAGGLSYNEQFF. The CDR3 DNA follows: TGTGCCTGGGCAGGGGGGCTCTCCTACAATGAGCAGTTCTTC.

The V and J genes are TRBV10-3 and TRBJ2-2; D remains unclear. V lost 4 bases, J lost 5 bases, and 14 bases lay in between. The CDR3 contains 15 residues. Germline CDR1 is ENHRY and CDR2 is SYGVKD. As DNA, the CDR3 is TGTGCCATCAGTGGGCCAGGATCCACTACCGGGGAGCTGTTTTTT. Protein sequence: CAISGPGSTTGELFF.

The J gene is TRBJ2-7, the V gene TRBV9; D possibly corresponds to TRBD2 (5 bases). V lost 3 bases to trimming and J lost 6 bases, with 19 bases between them. Germline CDR1 reads SGDLS; CDR2 reads YYNGEE. The CDR3 runs to 15 residues. Written as DNA, the CDR3 is TGTGCCAGCAGCGAGACCACTAGGCCTGGGGTCGAGCAGTACTTC. It codes for CASSETTRPGVEQYF.

This clone turned up a few times. The rearrangement joins TRBV28 to TRBJ1-6; D gene unclear. The CDR3 spans 14 residues. Germline V gene sequence: CDR1 MDHEN, CDR2 SYDVKM. V was trimmed by 1 base and J by 4 bases, leaving 5 bases between them. The CDR3 DNA sequence: TGTGCCAGCAGTTTATCCACATATAATTCACCCCTCCACTTT. It codes for CASSLSTYNSPLHF.